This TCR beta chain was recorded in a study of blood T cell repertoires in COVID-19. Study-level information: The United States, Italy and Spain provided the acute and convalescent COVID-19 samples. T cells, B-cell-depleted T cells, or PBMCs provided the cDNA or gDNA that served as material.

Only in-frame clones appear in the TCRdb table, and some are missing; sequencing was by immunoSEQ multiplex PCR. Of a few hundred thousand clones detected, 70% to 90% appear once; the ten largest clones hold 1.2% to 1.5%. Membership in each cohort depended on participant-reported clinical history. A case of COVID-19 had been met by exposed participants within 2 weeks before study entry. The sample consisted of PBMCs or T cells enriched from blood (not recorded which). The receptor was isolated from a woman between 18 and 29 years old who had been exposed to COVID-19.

CDR3 loop: CAISERSTMNTEAFF. DNA for the CDR3: TGTGCCATCAGTGAACGGTCCACGATGAACACTGAAGCTTTCTTT. V is TRBV10-3 and J is TRBJ1-1; no clear D gene. Germline CDR1 is ENHRY and CDR2 is SYGVKD. V was shortened by 3 bases and J by 0 bases, with 11 bases between the two germline ends. The CDR3 totals 15 residues.